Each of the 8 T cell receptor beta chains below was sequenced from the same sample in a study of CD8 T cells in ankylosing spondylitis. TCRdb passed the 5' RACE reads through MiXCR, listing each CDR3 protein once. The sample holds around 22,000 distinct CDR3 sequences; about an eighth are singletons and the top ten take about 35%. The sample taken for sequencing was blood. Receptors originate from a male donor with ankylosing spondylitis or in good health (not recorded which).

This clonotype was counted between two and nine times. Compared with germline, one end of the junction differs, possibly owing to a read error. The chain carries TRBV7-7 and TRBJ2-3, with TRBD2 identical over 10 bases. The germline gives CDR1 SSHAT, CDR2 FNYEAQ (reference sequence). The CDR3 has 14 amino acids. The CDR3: CASSVGLATDTQYF. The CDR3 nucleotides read TGTGCTAGCAGTGTGGGACTAGCGACCGATACGCAGTATTTT.

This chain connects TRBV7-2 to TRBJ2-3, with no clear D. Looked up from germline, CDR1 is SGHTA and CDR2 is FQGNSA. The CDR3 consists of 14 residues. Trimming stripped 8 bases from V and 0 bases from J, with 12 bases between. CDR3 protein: CASGPQASTDTQYF. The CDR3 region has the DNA TGTGCCAGCGGACCGCAGGCTAGCACAGATACGCAGTATTTT.

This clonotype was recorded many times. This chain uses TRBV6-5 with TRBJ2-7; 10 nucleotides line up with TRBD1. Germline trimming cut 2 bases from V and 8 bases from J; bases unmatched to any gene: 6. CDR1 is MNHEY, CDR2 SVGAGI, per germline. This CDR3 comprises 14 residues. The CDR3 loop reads CASSYPGQGTQQYF. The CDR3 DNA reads TGTGCCAGCAGTTACCCGGGACAGGGGACACAGCAGTACTTC.

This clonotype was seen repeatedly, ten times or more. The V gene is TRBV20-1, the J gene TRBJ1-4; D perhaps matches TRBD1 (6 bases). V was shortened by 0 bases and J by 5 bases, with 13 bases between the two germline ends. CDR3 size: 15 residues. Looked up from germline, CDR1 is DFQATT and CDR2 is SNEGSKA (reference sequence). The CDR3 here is CSARDRGLLNEKLFF. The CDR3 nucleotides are TGCAGTGCTAGAGACAGGGGCCTACTAAATGAAAAACTGTTTTTT.

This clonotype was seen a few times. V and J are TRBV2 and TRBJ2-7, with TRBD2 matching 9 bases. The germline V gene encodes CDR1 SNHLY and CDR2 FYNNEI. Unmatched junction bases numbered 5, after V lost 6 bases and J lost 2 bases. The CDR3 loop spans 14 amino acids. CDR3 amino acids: CASRAGGAPYEQYF. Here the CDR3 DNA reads TGTGCCAGCAGGGCGGGGGGGGCCCCCTACGAGCAGTACTTC.

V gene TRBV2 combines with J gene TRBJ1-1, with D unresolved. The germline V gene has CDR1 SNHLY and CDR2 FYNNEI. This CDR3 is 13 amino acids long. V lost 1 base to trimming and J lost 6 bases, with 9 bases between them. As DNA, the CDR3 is TGTGCCAGCAGTGAAGATCCGTCTTCTGAAGCTTTCTTT. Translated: CASSEDPSSEAFF.

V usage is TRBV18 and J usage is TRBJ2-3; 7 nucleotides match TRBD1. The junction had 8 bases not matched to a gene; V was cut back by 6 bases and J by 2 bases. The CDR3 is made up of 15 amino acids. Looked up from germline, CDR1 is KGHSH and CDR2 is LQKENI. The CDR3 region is CASSPDRSYTDTQYF. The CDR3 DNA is TGTGCCAGCTCGCCGGACAGGTCCTACACAGATACGCAGTATTTT.

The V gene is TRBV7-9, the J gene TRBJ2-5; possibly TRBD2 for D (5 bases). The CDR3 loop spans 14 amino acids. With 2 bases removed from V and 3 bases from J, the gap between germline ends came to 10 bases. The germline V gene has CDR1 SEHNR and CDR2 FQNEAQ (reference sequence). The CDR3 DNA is TGTGCCAGCAGCTTACGACCGGAGGAAGAGACCCAGTACTTC. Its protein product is CASSLRPEEETQYF.